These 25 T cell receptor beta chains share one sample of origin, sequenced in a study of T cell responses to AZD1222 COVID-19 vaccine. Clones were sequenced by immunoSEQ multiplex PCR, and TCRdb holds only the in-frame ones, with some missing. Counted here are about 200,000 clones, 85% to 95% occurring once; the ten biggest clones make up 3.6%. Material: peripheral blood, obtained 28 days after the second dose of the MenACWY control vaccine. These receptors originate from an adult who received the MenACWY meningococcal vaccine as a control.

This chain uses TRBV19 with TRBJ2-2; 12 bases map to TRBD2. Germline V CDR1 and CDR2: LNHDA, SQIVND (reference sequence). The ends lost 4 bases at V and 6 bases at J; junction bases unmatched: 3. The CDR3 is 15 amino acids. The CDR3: CASSTASGRAGELFF. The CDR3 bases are TGTGCCAGTAGTACCGCTAGCGGGAGGGCCGGGGAGCTGTTTTTT.

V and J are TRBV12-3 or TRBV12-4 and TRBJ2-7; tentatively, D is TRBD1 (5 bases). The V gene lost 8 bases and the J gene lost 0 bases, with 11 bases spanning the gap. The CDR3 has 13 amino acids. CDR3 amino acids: CASQGRDSYEQYF. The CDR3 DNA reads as TGTGCCAGCCAGGGAAGGGACTCCTACGAGCAGTACTTC.

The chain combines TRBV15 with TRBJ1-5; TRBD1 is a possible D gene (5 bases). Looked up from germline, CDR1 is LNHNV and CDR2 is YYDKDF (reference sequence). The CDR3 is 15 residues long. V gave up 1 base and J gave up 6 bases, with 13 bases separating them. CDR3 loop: CATSRGGRVTQPQHF. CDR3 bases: TGTGCCACCAGCAGAGGGGGCAGGGTCACTCAGCCCCAGCATTTT.

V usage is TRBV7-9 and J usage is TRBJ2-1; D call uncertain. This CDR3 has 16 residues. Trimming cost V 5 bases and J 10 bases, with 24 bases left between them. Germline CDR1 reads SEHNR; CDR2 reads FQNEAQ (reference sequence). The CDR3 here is CASSPSAARTSLEQFF. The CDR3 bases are TGTGCCAGCAGCCCCAGCGCGGCTAGAACGAGTCTGGAGCAGTTCTTC.

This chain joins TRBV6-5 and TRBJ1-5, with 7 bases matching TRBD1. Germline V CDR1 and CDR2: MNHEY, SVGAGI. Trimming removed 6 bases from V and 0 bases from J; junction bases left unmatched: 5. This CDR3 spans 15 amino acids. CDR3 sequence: CASRGQPYSNQPQHF. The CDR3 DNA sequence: TGTGCCAGCAGGGGACAGCCCTATAGCAATCAGCCCCAGCATTTT.

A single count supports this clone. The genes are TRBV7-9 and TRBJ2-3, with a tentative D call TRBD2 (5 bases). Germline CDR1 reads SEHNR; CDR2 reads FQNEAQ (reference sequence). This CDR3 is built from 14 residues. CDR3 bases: TGTGCTTCGAATAGCGCGCGTGACACAGATACGCAGTATTTT. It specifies CASNSARDTDTQYF.

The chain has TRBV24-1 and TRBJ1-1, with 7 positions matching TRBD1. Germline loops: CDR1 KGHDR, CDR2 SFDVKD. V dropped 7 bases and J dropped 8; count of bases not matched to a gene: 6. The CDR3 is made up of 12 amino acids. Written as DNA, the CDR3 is TGTGCCACCAGCGTGACAGGGACCGAAGCTTTCTTT. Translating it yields CATSVTGTEAFF.

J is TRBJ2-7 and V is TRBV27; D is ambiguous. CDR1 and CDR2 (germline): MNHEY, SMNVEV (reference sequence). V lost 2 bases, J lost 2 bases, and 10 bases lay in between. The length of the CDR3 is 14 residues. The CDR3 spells CASSLISHTYEQYF. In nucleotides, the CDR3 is TGTGCCAGCAGTTTAATCAGCCACACCTACGAGCAGTACTTC.

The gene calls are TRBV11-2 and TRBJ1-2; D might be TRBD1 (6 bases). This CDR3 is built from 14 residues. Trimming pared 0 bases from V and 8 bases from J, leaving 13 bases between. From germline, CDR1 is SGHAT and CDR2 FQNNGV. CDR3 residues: CASSLDSRGDGYTF. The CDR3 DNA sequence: TGTGCCAGCAGCTTAGACAGCAGGGGCGACGGCTACACCTTC. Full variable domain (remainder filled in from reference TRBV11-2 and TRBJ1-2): EAGVAQSPRYKIIEKRQSVAFWCNPISGHATLYWYQQILGQGPKLLIQFQNNGVVDDSQLPKDRFSAERLKGVDSTLKIQPAKLEDSAVYLCASSLDSRGDGYTFGSGTRLTVV.

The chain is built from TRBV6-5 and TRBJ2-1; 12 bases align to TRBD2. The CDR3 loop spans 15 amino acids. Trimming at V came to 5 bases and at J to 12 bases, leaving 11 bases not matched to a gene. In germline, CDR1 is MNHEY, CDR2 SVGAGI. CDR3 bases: TGTGCCAGCAGTCCTCCGGGACTAGCGGGCGTAGGGCAGTTCTTC. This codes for CASSPPGLAGVGQFF.

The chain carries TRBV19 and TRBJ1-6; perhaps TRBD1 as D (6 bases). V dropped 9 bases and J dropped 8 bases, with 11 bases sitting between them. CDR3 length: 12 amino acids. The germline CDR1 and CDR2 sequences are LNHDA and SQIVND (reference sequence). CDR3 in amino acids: CASRQADSPLHF. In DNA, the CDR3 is TGTGCCAGCAGACAGGCAGATTCACCCCTCCACTTT.

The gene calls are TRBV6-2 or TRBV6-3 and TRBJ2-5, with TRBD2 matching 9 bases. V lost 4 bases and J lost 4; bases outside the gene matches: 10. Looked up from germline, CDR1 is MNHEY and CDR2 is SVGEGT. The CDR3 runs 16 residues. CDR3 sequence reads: CASSSLRGRGGETQYF. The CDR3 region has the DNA TGTGCCAGCAGTTCCCTTCGCGGGAGGGGAGGAGAGACCCAGTACTTC.

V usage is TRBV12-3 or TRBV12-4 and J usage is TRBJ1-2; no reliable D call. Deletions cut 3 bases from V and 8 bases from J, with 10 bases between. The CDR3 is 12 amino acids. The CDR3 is CASSFQVGGYTF. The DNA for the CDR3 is TGTGCCAGCAGTTTCCAGGTGGGCGGCTACACCTTC.

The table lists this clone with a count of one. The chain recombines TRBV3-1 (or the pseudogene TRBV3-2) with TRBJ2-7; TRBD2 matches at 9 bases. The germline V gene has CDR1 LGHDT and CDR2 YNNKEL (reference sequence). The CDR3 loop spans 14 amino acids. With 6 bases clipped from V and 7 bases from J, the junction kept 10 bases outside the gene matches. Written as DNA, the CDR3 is TGTGCCAGCAGTACGGGGACTAGCTTGGGTGAGCAGTACTTC. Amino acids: CASSTGTSLGEQYF.

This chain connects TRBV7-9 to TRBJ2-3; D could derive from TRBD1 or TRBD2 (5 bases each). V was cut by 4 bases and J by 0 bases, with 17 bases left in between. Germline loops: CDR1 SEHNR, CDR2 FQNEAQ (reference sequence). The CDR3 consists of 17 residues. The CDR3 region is CASSWRTGPPSTDTQYF. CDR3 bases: TGTGCCAGCAGCTGGCGGACGGGACCCCCGAGCACAGATACGCAGTATTTT. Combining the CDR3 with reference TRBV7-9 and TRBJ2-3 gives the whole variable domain DTGVSQNPRHKITKRGQNVTFRCDPISEHNRLYWYRQTLGQGPEFLTYFQNEAQLEKSRLLSDRFSAERPKGSFSTLEIQRTEQGDSAMYLCASSWRTGPPSTDTQYFGPGTRLTVL.

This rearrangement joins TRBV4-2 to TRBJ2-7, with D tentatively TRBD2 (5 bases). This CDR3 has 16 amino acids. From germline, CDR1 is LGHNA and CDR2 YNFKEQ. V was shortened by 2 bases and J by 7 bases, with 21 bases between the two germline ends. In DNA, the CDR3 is TGTGCCAGCAGCCAAAATCCCGGATCTAGCTTTGGGGAGCAGTACTTC. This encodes CASSQNPGSSFGEQYF.

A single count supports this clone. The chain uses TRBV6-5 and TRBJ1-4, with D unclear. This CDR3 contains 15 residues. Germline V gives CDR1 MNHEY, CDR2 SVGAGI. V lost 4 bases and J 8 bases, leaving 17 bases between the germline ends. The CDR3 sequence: CASSWGSGRGEKLFF. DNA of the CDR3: TGTGCCAGCAGTTGGGGATCCGGGAGAGGGGAAAAACTGTTTTTT.

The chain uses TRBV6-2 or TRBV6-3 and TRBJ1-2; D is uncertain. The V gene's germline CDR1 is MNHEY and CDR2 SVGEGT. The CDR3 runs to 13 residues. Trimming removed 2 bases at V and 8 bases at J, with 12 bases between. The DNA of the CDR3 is TGTGCCAGCAGTTACAGTAGAGAGCAAGGCTACACCTTC. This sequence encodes CASSYSREQGYTF.

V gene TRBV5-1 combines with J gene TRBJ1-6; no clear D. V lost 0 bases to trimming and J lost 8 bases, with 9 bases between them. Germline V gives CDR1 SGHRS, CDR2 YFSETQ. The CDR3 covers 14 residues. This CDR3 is CASSLGVRDSPLHF. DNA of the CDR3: TGCGCCAGCAGCTTGGGGGTACGGGATTCACCCCTCCACTTT. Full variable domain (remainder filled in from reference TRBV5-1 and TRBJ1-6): KAGVTQTPRYLIKTRGQQVTLSCSPISGHRSVSWYQQTPGQGLQFLFEYFSETQRNKGNFPGRFSGRQFSNSRSEMNVSTLELGDSALYLCASSLGVRDSPLHFGNGTRLTVT.

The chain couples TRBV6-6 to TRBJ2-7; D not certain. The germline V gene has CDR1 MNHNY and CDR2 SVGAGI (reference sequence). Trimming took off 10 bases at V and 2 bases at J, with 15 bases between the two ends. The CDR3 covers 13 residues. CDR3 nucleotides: TGTGCCACGGTGTCTGGGGATGCCTACGAGCAGTACTTC. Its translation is CATVSGDAYEQYF.

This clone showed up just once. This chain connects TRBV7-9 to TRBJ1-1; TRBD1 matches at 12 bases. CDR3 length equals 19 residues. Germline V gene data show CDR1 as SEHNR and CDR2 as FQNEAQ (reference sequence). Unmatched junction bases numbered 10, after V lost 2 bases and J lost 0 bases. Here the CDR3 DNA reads TGTGCCAGCAGCTTATATGTTGGGACAGGGGGCGTGCTGAACACTGAAGCTTTCTTT. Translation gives CASSLYVGTGGVLNTEAFF. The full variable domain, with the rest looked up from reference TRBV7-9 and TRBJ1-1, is DTGVSQNPRHKITKRGQNVTFRCDPISEHNRLYWYRQTLGQGPEFLTYFQNEAQLEKSRLLSDRFSAERPKGSFSTLEIQRTEQGDSAMYLCASSLYVGTGGVLNTEAFFGQGTRLTVV.

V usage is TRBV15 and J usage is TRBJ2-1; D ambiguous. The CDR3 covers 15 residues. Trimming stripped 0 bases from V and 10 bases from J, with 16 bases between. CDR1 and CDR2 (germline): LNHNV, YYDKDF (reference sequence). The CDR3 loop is CATSRDKTRAAEQFF. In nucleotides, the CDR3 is TGTGCCACCAGCAGAGATAAGACCAGAGCCGCAGAGCAGTTCTTC.

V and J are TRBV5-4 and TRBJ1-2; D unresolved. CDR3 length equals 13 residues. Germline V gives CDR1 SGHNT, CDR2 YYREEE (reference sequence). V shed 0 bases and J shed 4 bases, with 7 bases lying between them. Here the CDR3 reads CASSLDSLYGYTF. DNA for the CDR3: TGTGCCAGCAGCTTGGACAGCCTCTATGGCTACACCTTC.

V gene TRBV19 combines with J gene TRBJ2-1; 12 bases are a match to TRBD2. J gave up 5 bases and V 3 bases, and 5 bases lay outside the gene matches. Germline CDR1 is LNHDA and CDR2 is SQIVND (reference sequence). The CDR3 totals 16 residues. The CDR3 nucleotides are TGTGCCAGTAGTATTTCTAGCGGGAGGGCGGACAATGAGCAGTTCTTC. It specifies CASSISSGRADNEQFF. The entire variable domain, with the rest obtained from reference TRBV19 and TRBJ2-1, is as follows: DGGITQSPKYLFRKEGQNVTLSCEQNLNHDAMYWYRQDPGQGLRLIYYSQIVNDFQKGDIAEGYSVSREKKESFPLTVTSAQKNPTAFYLCASSISSGRADNEQFFGPGTRLTVL.

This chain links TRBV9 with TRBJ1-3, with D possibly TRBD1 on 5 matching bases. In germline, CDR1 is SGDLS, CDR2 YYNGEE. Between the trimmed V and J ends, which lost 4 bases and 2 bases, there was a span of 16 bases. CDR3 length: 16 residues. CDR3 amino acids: CASSLQDGTAGNTIYF. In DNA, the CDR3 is TGTGCCAGCAGCCTGCAGGACGGGACGGCTGGAAACACCATATATTTT.